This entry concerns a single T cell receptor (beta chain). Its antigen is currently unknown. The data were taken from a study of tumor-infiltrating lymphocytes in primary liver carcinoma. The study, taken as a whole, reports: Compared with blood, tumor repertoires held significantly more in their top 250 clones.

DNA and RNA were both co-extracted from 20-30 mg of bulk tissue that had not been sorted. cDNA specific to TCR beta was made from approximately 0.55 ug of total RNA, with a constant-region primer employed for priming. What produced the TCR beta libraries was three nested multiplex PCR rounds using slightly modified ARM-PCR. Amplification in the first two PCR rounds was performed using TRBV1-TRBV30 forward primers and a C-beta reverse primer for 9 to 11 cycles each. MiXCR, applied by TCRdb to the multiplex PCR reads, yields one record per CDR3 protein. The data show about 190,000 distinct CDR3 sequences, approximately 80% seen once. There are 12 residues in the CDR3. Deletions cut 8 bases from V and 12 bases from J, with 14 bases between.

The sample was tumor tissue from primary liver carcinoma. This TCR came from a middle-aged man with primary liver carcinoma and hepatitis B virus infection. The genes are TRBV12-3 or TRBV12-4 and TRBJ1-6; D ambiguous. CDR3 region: CASSLGKLPLHF. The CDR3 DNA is TGTGCCAGCTCATTGGGGAAGTTACCCCTCCACTTT.